This T cell receptor beta chain came from a study of blood T cell repertoires in COVID-19 (dated by TCRdb to the early 2020s). Regarding the complete study: The collaborator samples originated in the United States, Italy and Spain and spanned the acute and convalescent phases of COVID-19. The material from the prospective study consisted of cDNA or gDNA derived from T cells, B-cell-depleted T cells, or PBMCs. The dataset comprised deeply sampled blood TCRbeta repertoires from subjects exposed to, actively infected with, or recovered from COVID-19. A freely available public database, intended as a resource for researchers studying the immune response to SARS-CoV-2, is where the repertoires were released. The samples were drawn from two sources: the first 160 participants of the ongoing ImmuneRACE study, and 1,000 to 1,500 subjects contributed by 6 global collaborators. Sample metadata almost always included a de-identified subject ID, COVID-19 status, age in years and sex. Where available, HLA class I and class II types were taken from metadata supplied by the sample provider and were not determined by assay-based typing.

TCRbeta CDR3 regions were amplified from genomic DNA using the immunoSEQ Assay, a bias-controlled multiplex PCR. The source study handled its data this way. The number of nucleated cells in each sample was estimated by amplification of reference gene primers within the assay. To quantify the absolute abundance of each unique TCRbeta CDR3 rearrangement, sequence reads were collapsed and filtered. For each sample, productive Simpson clonality was calculated as the square root of Simpson's diversity index across productive rearrangements. As stored in TCRdb, this immuneACCESS dataset retains in-frame rearrangements with V and J assigned. A fraction of the clones does not appear; measured against another copy, unresolved V genes explain less than half of the discrepancy, and the remainder lacks a known reason. V and J calls and clone size are those listed in that table; D and trimming were worked out from the DNA. For this sample the table gives about 89,000 clones, of which 78% were detected only once. 6.3% of the sample goes to the ten largest clones.

Study-wide findings and limitations: The amount of clinical and demographic metadata varied by source and participant and was provided uncurated.

One collaborating source in Seattle enrolled patients while the patients were actively infected and followed the patients over time throughout the course of disease. Collaborating institutions collected whole blood in K2EDTA tubes following their own protocols. For TCRbeta analysis, collaborator samples were shipped as frozen whole blood, as isolated PBMCs, or as DNA extracted from either sample type. CDR1 and CDR2 are read off the germline V gene as SNHLY and FYNNEI. Counted from cysteine to phenylalanine, this CDR3 has 15 amino acids. The kept DNA is CDR3 alone, 45 bases in frame from the first base. The germline V and J ends show losses of 3 bases and 8 bases respectively, and no gene match explains 7 bases of the junction. A remark on this clone: No cognate antigen has been identified for it. No qualities accompany the bases; no much larger clone lies one base away.

The chain was built from TRBV2 and TRBJ1-3, and TRBD1 matches 10 of the central bases. The specimen was peripheral blood. This clonotype originated in a man aged 70-80 years with COVID-19, enrolled during active disease. CDR3 region: CASSERTGGGHTIYF. The nucleotide sequence is given as TGTGCCAGCAGTGAGAGGACAGGGGGTGGGCACACCATATATTTT.